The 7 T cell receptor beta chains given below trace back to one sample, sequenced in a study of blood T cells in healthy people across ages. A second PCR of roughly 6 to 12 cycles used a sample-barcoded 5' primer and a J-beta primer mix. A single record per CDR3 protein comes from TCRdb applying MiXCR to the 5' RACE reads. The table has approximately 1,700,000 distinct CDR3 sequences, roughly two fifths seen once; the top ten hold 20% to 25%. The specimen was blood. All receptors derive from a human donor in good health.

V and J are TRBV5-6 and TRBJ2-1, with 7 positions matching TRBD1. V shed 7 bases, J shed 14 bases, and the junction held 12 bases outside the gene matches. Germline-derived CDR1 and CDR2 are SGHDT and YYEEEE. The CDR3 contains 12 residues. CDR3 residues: CASQLEDRVEFF. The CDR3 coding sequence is TGTGCCAGCCAGCTAGAAGACAGGGTGGAGTTCTTC.

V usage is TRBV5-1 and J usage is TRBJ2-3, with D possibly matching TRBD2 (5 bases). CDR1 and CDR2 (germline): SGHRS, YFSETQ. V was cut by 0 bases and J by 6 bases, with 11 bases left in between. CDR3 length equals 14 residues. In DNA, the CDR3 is TGCGCCAGCAGCTTGGACGGGGTAGGGGATACGCAGTATTTT. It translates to CASSLDGVGDTQYF. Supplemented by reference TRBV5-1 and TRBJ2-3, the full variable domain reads KAGVTQTPRYLIKTRGQQVTLSCSPISGHRSVSWYQQTPGQGLQFLFEYFSETQRNKGNFPGRFSGRQFSNSRSEMNVSTLELGDSALYLCASSLDGVGDTQYFGPGTRLTVL.

This CDR3 reads CASSALRTEENYGYTF. CDR3 DNA: TGTGCCAGCAGCGCGCTTAGGACAGAGGAAAACTATGGCTACACCTTC. V usage is TRBV5-4 and J usage is TRBJ1-2; weak D call: TRBD1 (6 bases). Trimming removed 4 bases at V and 2 bases at J, with 18 bases between. Looked up from germline, CDR1 is SGHNT and CDR2 is YYREEE (reference sequence). The CDR3 is 16 residues long.

The CDR3 loop reads CASSPRLGVNSVTQYF. The CDR3, as DNA: TGTGCCAGCAGCCCCCGACTTGGGGTTAATAGTGTTACGCAGTATTTT. V and J are TRBV4-2 and TRBJ2-3; D is ambiguous. Between the trimmed V and J ends, which lost 4 bases and 8 bases, there was a span of 22 bases. CDR1 LGHNA and CDR2 YNFKEQ come from the germline V gene. This CDR3 is 16 amino acids long.

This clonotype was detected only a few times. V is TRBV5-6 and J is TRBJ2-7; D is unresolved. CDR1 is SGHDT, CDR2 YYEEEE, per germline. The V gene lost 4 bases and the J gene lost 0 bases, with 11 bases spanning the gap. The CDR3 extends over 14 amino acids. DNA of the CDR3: TGTGCCAGCAGCCCTGGTGAAGCCTCCTACGAGCAGTACTTC. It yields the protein CASSPGEASYEQYF.

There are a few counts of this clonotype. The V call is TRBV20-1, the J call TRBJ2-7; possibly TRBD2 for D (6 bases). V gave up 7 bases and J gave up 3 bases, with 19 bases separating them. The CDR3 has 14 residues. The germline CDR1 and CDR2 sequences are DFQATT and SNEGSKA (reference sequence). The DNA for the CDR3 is TGCAGTGGTCGGGCGGGGTACCCTCTCTACGAGCAGTACTTC. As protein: CSGRAGYPLYEQYF.

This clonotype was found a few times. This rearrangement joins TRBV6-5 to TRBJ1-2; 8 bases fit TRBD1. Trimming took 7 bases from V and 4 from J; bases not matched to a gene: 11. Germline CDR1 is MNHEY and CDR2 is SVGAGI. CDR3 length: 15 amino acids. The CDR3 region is CASTSGGLSVYGYTF. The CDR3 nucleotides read TGTGCCAGCACTTCAGGGGGCCTCTCGGTCTATGGCTACACCTTC.